In its sample, the clone carrying this T cell receptor beta chain was seen once. Germline V gene sequence: CDR1 SGHTS, CDR2 YDEGEE. The CDR3 totals 17 residues. The V end lost 1 base, the J end lost 1 base, and 17 bases lay between the germline ends. Only in-frame clones appear in the TCRdb table, and some are missing; sequencing was by immunoSEQ multiplex PCR. Among 150,000 to 200,000 clones, 90% to 95% were seen once, and the ten largest hold 1.3%. The sample comes from a study of control samples from healthy donors and cancer patients. The chain uses TRBV5-8 and TRBJ1-1, with D unresolved. The TCR sequence derives from a woman between 18 and 29 years old in good health. The sequenced material came from blood. This CDR3 is CASSLLAGPSQNTEAFF. The CDR3 coding sequence is TGTGCCAGCAGCTTGTTGGCAGGCCCGTCCCAGAACACTGAAGCTTTCTTT.